Listed here is a single TCR beta chain. There are 16 residues in the CDR3. V gave up 2 bases and J gave up 5 bases; unmatched junction bases: 8. Germline-derived CDR1 and CDR2 are SGDLS and YYNGEE. This table comes from immunoSEQ multiplex PCR, and its TCRdb copy is limited to in-frame clones, with some not included. Of 65,000 to 80,000 clones listed, about four fifths are singletons. The data derive from a study of blood T cell repertoires in COVID-19. The chain links TRBV9 to TRBJ2-3, with TRBD2 matching 10 bases. The sequence was obtained from a man aged 50-60 years with acute or convalescent COVID-19. The specimen was peripheral blood. The CDR3 loop is CASSVIAGGPGDTQYF. For the CDR3, the DNA is TGTGCCAGCAGCGTCATAGCGGGGGGACCCGGAGATACGCAGTATTTT.